Below, 13 T cell receptor beta chains from the same sample are listed, as sequenced in a study of a mutant IDH1 vaccine in newly diagnosed glioma. The assay was immunoSEQ multiplex PCR, and TCRdb's table has in-frame clones only and misses some. In the table there are 30,000 to 40,000 clones, about four fifths of which are singletons. The time point denotes: week 11, during vaccination. All doses held 300 ug of mutant IDH1 20-mer peptide, with topical imiquimod. Their antigens are not known. The specimen was PBMCs, collected from a glioma patient whose treatment included an IDH1 peptide vaccine. Receptors were obtained from a man aged 40-49 years with glioma.

This chain uses TRBV25-1 with TRBJ2-7; 8 bases line up with TRBD2. V dropped 1 base and J dropped 0; count of bases not matched to a gene: 5. CDR1 and CDR2 from the germline V gene are MGHDK and SYGVNS. The length of the CDR3 is 16 residues. The CDR3 sequence: CASSEFGRVSSYEQYF. As DNA, the CDR3 is TGTGCCAGCAGTGAATTCGGGAGGGTGAGCTCCTACGAGCAGTACTTC.

This clone has only one observation. The V call is TRBV11-3, the J call TRBJ1-3, with unresolved D. Germline loops: CDR1 SGHNT, CDR2 YENEEA. CDR3 length: 16 amino acids. With 3 bases removed from V and 0 bases from J, the gap between germline ends came to 12 bases. The CDR3 DNA follows: TGTGCCAGCAGCTTCGGCGGGCGTTCCTCTGGAAACACCATATATTTT. Translation: CASSFGGRSSGNTIYF.

J is TRBJ1-6 and V is TRBV5-6; D is undetermined. This CDR3 comprises 13 residues. Germline V gene sequence: CDR1 SGHDT, CDR2 YYEEEE. Trimming took 4 bases from V and 16 from J, leaving 18 bases between them. The CDR3 bases are TGTGCCAGCAGCATAAGCCCTACAGAAACTCTCCACTTT. It is translated as CASSISPTETLHF.

The rearrangement joins TRBV6-4 to TRBJ2-3, with 8 bases fitting TRBD2. CDR1 and CDR2 from the germline V gene are MRHNA and SNTAGT. The CDR3 is 16 residues long. Losses at the gene ends were 2 bases for V and 3 bases for J; bases not matched to a gene: 7. The CDR3 sequence: CASSDPGTRRTDTQYF. CDR3 bases: TGTGCCAGCAGTGACCCCGGGACTAGGCGTACAGATACGCAGTATTTT.

The chain uses TRBV5-8 and TRBJ2-5, with unresolved D. V lost 7 bases and J 5 bases, leaving 9 bases between the germline ends. Germline lookup yields CDR1 SGHTS and CDR2 YDEGEE. The CDR3 is 11 amino acids. This chain's CDR3 is CASSKVETQYF. In nucleotides, the CDR3 is TGTGCCAGCTCCAAAGTGGAGACCCAGTACTTC.

This sequence joins TRBV5-1 and TRBJ2-5; 14 bases map to TRBD2. The CDR3 runs to 16 residues. With V trimmed by 4 bases and J by 5 bases, 7 bases remained unmatched. CDR1 and CDR2 (germline): SGHRS, YFSETQ. The CDR3 spells CASSQGLAGVGETQYF. DNA of the CDR3: TGCGCCAGCAGCCAGGGACTAGCGGGAGTCGGTGAGACCCAGTACTTC.

The chain combines TRBV5-1 with TRBJ1-5, with a weak D call TRBD1 (6 bases). The CDR3 is 14 amino acids. The ends were cut back, 4 bases at V and 5 bases at J, with 13 bases in the middle. The germline V gene has CDR1 SGHRS and CDR2 YFSETQ. In DNA form, the CDR3 reads TGCGCCAGCAGCCCCGAGGGGGGCCATCAGCCCCAGCATTTT. Translating it yields CASSPEGGHQPQHF.

This chain joins TRBV6-1 and TRBJ2-3; D not resolved. V was shortened by 3 bases and J by 7 bases, with 11 bases between the two germline ends. In germline, CDR1 is MNHNS, CDR2 SASEGT. CDR3 size: 13 residues. CDR3 sequence: CASSEVPENTQYF. The CDR3 DNA sequence: TGTGCCAGCAGTGAGGTCCCGGAGAATACGCAGTATTTT.

The J gene is TRBJ2-3, the V gene TRBV9; perhaps D is TRBD1 or TRBD2 (5 bases each). Germline assignment: CDR1 SGDLS and CDR2 YYNGEE. V was shortened by 7 bases and J by 5 bases, with 5 bases between the two germline ends. The CDR3 runs to 10 residues. The CDR3 DNA reads TGTGCCAGCGGGGGAGATACGCAGTATTTT. It encodes CASGGDTQYF.

Written as DNA, the CDR3 is TGCGCCAGCAGCTCCCAAAGGAACCCCGGGACAGAAGCTTTCTTT. It yields the protein CASSSQRNPGTEAFF. The chain couples TRBV5-1 to TRBJ1-1, with a tentative D call TRBD1 (6 bases). Per germline, CDR1 SGHRS and CDR2 YFSETQ. This CDR3 has 15 residues. V lost 3 bases and J lost 8, with 20 bases in between.

The chain carries TRBV19 and TRBJ1-2, with 7 bases fitting TRBD1. CDR3 length: 14 residues. CDR1 is LNHDA, CDR2 SQIVND, per germline (reference sequence). V was pared by 6 bases and J by 2 bases, with 6 bases of the junction left unmatched. The CDR3 sequence: CASSRQGSNYGYTF. Written as DNA, the CDR3 is TGTGCCAGTAGCCGACAGGGATCAAACTATGGCTACACCTTC.

This chain connects TRBV19 to TRBJ1-5, with no clear D. The CDR3 consists of 12 residues. Trimming removed 2 bases at V and 6 bases at J, with 5 bases between. The germline gives CDR1 LNHDA, CDR2 SQIVND (reference sequence). CDR3 amino acids: CASSISRQPQHF. CDR3 DNA: TGTGCCAGTAGTATAAGCCGTCAGCCCCAGCATTTT.

The chain has TRBV4-3 and TRBJ2-3; possible D gene TRBD2, 5 bases. Germline V gives CDR1 LGHNA, CDR2 YSLEER. The CDR3 spans 14 residues. With 0 bases removed from V and 6 bases from J, the gap between germline ends came to 10 bases. The CDR3 sequence: CASSQDVSVDTQYF. CDR3 bases: TGCGCCAGCAGCCAAGATGTTAGCGTCGATACGCAGTATTTT.